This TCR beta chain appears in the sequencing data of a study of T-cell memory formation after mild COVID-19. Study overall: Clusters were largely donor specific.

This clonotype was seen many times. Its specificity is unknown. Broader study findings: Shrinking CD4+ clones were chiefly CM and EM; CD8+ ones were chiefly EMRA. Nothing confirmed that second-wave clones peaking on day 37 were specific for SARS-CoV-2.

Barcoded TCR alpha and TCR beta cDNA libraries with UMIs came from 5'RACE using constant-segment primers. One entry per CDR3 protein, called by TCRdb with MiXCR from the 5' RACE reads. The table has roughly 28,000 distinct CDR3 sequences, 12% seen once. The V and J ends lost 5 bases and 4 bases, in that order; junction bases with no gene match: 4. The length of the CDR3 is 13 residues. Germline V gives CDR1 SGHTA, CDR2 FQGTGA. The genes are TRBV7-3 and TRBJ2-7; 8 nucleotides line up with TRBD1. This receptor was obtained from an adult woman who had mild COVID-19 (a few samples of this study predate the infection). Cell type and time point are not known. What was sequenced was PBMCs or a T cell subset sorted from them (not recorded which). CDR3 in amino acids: CASSRDRKYEQYF. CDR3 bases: TGTGCCAGCAGCCGGGACAGGAAGTACGAGCAGTACTTC.